This T cell receptor beta chain was sequenced for a study of blood T cell repertoires in COVID-19. The wider study: COVID-19 samples, acute and convalescent, were from the United States, Italy and Spain.

The participants were between about 18 and 90 years old and came from roughly 24 US areas. After removal of 3 bases from V and 6 bases from J, the junction contained 12 bases not matched to a gene. The CDR3 has 16 residues. Germline CDR1 is KGHSH and CDR2 is LQKENI. Assay used: immunoSEQ multiplex PCR; TCRdb lists only in-frame clones, some missing. The data contain under 250,000 clones, 85% of them seen just once; the ten biggest clones take up approximately 8.2%. The source is a woman aged 50 to 60 with acute COVID-19. This chain links TRBV18 with TRBJ2-7; TRBD1 aligns across 9 bases. The sequenced sample consisted of PBMCs or T cells enriched from blood (not recorded which). CDR3 bases: TGTGCCAGCTCACCTCGGCCGGGACAGGGTGCGGCCGAGCAGTACTTC. Its protein product is CASSPRPGQGAAEQYF.